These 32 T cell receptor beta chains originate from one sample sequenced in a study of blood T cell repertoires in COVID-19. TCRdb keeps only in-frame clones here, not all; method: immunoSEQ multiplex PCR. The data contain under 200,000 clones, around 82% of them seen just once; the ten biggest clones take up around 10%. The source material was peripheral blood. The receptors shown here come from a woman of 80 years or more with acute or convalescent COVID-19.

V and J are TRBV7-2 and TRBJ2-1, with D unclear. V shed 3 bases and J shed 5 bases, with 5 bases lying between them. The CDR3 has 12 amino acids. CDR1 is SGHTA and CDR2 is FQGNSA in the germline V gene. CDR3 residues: CASSFVDNEQFF. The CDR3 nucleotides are TGTGCCAGCAGCTTCGTAGACAATGAGCAGTTCTTC.

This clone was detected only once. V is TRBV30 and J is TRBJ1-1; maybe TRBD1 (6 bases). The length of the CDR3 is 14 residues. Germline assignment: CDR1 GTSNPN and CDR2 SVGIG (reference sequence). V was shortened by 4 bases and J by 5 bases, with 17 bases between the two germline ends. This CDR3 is CAWTLLLRGTEAFF. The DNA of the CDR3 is TGTGCCTGGACCCTTCTTCTGAGGGGGACTGAAGCTTTCTTT.

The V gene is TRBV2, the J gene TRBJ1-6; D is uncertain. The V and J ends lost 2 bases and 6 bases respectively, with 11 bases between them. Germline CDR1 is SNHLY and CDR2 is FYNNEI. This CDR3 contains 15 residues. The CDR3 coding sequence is TGTGCCAGCAGTGAACAAGGAGCTCTTAATTCACCCCTCCACTTT. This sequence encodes CASSEQGALNSPLHF. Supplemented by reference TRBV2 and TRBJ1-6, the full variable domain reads EPEVTQTPSHQVTQMGQEVILRCVPISNHLYFYWYRQILGQKVEFLVSFYNNEISEKSEIFDDQFSVERPDGSNFTLKIRSTKLEDSAMYFCASSEQGALNSPLHFGNGTRLTVT.

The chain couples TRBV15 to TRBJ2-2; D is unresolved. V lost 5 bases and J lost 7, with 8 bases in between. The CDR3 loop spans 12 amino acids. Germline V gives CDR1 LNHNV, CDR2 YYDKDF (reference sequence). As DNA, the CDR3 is TGTGCCACCAGCTTTCTAGGCGGGGAGCTGTTTTTT. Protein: CATSFLGGELFF.

CDR3 nucleotide sequence: TGTGCCACCAGTGATGGGGCAGGAGCCTACGAGCAGTACTTC. Translating gives CATSDGAGAYEQYF. The chain has TRBV24-1 and TRBJ2-7, with D possibly matching TRBD1 (5 bases). V was clipped by 3 bases and J by 2 bases, with 10 bases between them. The germline V gene encodes CDR1 KGHDR and CDR2 SFDVKD. The CDR3 totals 14 residues.

The CDR3 DNA follows: TGTGCCAGCAGCCTCCAGACTAGCGGGAGGGCCAATGAGCAGTTCTTC. Encoded protein: CASSLQTSGRANEQFF. This chain connects TRBV3-1 (or the pseudogene TRBV3-2) to TRBJ2-1; 14 bases align to TRBD2. The J segment lost 6 bases and the V segment lost 4 bases, leaving 5 bases of the junction unmatched. CDR3 size: 16 residues. The germline gives CDR1 LGHDT, CDR2 YNNKEL (reference sequence).

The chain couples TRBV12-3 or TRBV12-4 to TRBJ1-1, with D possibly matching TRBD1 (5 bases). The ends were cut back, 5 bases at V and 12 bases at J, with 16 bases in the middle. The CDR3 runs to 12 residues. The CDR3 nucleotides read TGTGCCAGCAGTCCCGTCGCAGGGAAGTCTTTCTTT. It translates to CASSPVAGKSFF.

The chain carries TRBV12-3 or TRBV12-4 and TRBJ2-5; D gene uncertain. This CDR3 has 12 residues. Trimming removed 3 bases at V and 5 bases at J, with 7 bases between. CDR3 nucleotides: TGTGCCAGCAGTTTCAAGAGGGAGACCCAGTACTTC. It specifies CASSFKRETQYF.

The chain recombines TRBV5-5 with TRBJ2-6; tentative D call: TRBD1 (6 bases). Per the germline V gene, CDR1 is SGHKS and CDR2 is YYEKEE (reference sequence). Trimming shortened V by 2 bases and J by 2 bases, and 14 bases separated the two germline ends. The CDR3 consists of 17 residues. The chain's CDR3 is CASSFLQGAAGANVLTF. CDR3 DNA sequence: TGTGCCAGCAGCTTCTTACAGGGCGCGGCTGGGGCCAACGTCCTGACTTTC. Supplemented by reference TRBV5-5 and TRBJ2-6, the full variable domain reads DAGVTQSPTHLIKTRGQQVTLRCSPISGHKSVSWYQQVLGQGPQFIFQYYEKEERGRGNFPDRFSARQFPNYSSELNVNALLLGDSALYLCASSFLQGAAGANVLTFGAGSRLTVL.

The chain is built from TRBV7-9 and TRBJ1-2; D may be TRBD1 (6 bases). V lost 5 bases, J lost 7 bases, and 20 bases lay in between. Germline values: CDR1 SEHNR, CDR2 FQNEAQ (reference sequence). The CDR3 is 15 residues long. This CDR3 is CASSAGQPVGRGYTF. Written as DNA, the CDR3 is TGTGCCAGCAGCGCCGGACAGCCTGTGGGTCGTGGCTACACCTTC. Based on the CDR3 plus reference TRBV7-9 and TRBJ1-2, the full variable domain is DTGVSQNPRHKITKRGQNVTFRCDPISEHNRLYWYRQTLGQGPEFLTYFQNEAQLEKSRLLSDRFSAERPKGSFSTLEIQRTEQGDSAMYLCASSAGQPVGRGYTFGSGTRLTVV.

Here the CDR3 DNA reads TGCGCCAGCAGCCATGGGGACAGGAATTCACCCCTCCACTTT. As protein: CASSHGDRNSPLHF. V is TRBV5-1 and J is TRBJ1-6, with 8 bases identical to TRBD1. Germline V CDR1 and CDR2: SGHRS, YFSETQ. J was trimmed by 7 bases and V by 4 bases; bases with no gene match: 4. This CDR3 is built from 14 residues.

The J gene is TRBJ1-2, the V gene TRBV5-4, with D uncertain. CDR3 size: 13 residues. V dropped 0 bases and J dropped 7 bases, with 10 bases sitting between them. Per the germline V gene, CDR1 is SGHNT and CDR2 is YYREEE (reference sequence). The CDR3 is CASSLGYEGGYTF. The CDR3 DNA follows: TGTGCCAGCAGCTTGGGGTACGAGGGTGGCTACACCTTC. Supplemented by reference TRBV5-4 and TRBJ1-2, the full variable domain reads ETGVTQSPTHLIKTRGQQVTLRCSSQSGHNTVSWYQQALGQGPQFIFQYYREEENGRGNFPPRFSGLQFPNYSSELNVNALELDDSALYLCASSLGYEGGYTFGSGTRLTVV.

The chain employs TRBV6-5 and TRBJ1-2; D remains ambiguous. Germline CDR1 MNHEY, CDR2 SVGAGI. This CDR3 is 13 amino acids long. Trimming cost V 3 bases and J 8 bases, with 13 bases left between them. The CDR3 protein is CASSYHPGWGYTF. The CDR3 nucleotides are TGTGCCAGCAGTTATCATCCGGGATGGGGCTACACCTTC.

Here the CDR3 reads CSASNGRGYNEQFF. The CDR3 nucleotides read TGCAGTGCTAGTAACGGTAGAGGTTACAATGAGCAGTTCTTC. This rearrangement joins TRBV20-1 to TRBJ2-1, with D uncertain. The germline CDR1 and CDR2 sequences are DFQATT and SNEGSKA (reference sequence). This CDR3 is 14 amino acids long. V lost 3 bases to trimming and J lost 4 bases, with 13 bases between them.

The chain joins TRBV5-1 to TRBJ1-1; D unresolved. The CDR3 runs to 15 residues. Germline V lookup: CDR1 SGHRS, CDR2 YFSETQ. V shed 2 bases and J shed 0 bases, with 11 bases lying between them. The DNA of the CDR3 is TGCGCCAGCAGCTTTTCAGCCGGGGTGAACACTGAAGCTTTCTTT. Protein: CASSFSAGVNTEAFF.

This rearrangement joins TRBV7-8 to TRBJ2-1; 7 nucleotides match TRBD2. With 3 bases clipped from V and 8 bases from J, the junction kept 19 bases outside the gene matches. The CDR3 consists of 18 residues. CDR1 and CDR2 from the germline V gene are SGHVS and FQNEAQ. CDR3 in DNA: TGTGCCAGCAGCTTGAAGGTGCTAGCGGCTTCTATAGGGCATGAGCAGTTCTTC. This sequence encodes CASSLKVLAASIGHEQFF.

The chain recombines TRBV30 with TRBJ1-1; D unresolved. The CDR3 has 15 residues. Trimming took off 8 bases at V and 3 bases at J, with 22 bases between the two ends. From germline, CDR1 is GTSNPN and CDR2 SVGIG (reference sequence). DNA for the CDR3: TGTGCCATGACGCCCCGGGGTAGAAGGGACACTGAAGCTTTCTTT. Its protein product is CAMTPRGRRDTEAFF.

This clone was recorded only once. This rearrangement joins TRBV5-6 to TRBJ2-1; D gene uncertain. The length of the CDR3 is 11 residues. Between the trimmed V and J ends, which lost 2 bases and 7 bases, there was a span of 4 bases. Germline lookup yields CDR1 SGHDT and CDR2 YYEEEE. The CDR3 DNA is TGTGCCAGCAGCTTCCGGAATGAGCAGTTCTTC. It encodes CASSFRNEQFF. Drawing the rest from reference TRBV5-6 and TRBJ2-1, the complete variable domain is DAGVTQSPTHLIKTRGQQVTLRCSPKSGHDTVSWYQQALGQGPQFIFQYYEEEERQRGNFPDRFSGHQFPNYSSELNVNALLLGDSALYLCASSFRNEQFFGPGTRLTVL.

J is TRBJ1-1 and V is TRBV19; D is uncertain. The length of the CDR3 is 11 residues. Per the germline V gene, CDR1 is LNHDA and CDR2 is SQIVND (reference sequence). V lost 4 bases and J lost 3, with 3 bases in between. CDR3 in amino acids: CASSTYTEAFF. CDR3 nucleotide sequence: TGTGCCAGTAGTACATACACTGAAGCTTTCTTT.

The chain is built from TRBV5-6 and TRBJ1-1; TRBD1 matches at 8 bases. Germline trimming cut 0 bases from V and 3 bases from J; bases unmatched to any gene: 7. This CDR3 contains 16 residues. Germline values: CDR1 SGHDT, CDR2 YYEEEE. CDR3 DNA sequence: TGTGCCAGCAGCTTGGGGACAGGGTTTCTATACACTGAAGCTTTCTTT. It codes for CASSLGTGFLYTEAFF.

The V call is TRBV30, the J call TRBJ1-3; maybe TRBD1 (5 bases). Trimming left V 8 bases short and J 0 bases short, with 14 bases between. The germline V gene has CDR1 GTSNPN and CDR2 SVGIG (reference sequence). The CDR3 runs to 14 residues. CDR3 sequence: CAGSRGSSGNTIYF. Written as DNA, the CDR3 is TGTGCCGGCTCACGGGGGAGCTCTGGAAACACCATATATTTT.

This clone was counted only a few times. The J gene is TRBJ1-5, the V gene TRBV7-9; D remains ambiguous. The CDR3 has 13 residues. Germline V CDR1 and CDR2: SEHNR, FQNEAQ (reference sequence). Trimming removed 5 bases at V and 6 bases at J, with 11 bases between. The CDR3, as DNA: TGTGCCAGCAGCCCAGAGGGAGGTCAGCCCCAGCATTTT. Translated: CASSPEGGQPQHF.

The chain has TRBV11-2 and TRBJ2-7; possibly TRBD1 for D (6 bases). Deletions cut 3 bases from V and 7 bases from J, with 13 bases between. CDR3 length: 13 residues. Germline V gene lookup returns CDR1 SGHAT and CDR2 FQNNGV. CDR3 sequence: CASSFSLRGEQYF. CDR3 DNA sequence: TGTGCCAGCAGCTTTTCACTTAGGGGGGAGCAGTACTTC.

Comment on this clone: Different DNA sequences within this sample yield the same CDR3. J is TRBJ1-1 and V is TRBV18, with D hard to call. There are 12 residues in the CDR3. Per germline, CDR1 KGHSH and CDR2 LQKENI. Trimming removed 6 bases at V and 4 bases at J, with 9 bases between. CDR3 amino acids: CASSLSGTEAFF. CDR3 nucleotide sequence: TGTGCCAGCTCGCTGTCAGGCACTGAAGCTTTCTTT. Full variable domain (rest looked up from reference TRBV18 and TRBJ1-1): NAGVMQNPRHLVRRRGQEARLRCSPMKGHSHVYWYRQLPEEGLKFMVYLQKENIIDESGMPKERFSAEFPKEGPSILRIQQVVRGDSAAYFCASSLSGTEAFFGQGTRLTVV.

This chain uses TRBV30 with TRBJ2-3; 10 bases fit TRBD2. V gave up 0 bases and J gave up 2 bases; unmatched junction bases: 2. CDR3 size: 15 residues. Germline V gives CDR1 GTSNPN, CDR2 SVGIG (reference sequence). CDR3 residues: CAWSVSGRATDTQYF. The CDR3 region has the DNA TGTGCCTGGAGTGTAAGCGGGAGGGCCACAGATACGCAGTATTTT.

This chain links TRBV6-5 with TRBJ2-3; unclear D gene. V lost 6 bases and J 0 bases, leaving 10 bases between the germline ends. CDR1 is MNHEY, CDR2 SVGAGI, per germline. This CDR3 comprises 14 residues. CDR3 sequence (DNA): TGTGCCAGCAGCTTATCCAGAAGCACAGATACGCAGTATTTT. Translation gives CASSLSRSTDTQYF.

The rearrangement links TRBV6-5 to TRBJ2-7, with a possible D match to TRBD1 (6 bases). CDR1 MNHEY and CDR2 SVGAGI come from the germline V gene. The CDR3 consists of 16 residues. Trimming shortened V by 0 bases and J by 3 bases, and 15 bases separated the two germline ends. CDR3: CASSYSEPGVIYEQYF. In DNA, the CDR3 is TGTGCCAGCAGTTACTCGGAGCCAGGGGTAATCTACGAGCAGTACTTC.

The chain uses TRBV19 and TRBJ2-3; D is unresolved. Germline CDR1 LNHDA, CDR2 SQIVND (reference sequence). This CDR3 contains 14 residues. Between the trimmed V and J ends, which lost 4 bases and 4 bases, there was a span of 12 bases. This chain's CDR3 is CASSSGERPDTQYF. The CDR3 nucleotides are TGTGCCAGTAGTAGCGGAGAGAGGCCAGATACGCAGTATTTT. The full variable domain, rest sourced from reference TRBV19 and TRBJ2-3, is DGGITQSPKYLFRKEGQNVTLSCEQNLNHDAMYWYRQDPGQGLRLIYYSQIVNDFQKGDIAEGYSVSREKKESFPLTVTSAQKNPTAFYLCASSSGERPDTQYFGPGTRLTVL.

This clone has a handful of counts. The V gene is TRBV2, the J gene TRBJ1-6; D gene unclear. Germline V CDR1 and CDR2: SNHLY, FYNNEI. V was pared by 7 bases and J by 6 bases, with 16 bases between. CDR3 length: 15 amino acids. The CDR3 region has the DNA TGTGCCAGCAAATTTGGGCAGGTACTTAATTCACCCCTCCACTTT. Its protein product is CASKFGQVLNSPLHF.

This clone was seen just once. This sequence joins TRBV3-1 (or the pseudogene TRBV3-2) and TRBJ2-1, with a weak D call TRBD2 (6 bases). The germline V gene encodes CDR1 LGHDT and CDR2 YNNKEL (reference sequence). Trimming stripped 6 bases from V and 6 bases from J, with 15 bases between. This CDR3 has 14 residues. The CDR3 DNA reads TGTGCCAGCAGGCCGCACGGGAGCGGCAATGAGCAGTTCTTC. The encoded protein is CASRPHGSGNEQFF.

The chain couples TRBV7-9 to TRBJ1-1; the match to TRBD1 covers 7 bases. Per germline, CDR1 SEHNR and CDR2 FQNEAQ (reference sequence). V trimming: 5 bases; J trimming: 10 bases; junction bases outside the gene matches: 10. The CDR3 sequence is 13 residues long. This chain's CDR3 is CASSPAGTDAAFF. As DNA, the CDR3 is TGTGCCAGCAGCCCCGCCGGGACAGATGCAGCTTTCTTT. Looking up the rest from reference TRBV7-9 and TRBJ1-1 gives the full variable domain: DTGVSQNPRHKITKRGQNVTFRCDPISEHNRLYWYRQTLGQGPEFLTYFQNEAQLEKSRLLSDRFSAERPKGSFSTLEIQRTEQGDSAMYLCASSPAGTDAAFFGQGTRLTVV.

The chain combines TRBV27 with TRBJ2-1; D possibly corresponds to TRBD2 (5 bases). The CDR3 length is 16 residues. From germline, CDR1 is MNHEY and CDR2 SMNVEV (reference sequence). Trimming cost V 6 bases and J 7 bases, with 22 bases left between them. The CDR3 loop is CASRGDSWGPRNEQFF. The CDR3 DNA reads TGTGCCAGCAGGGGAGATAGCTGGGGTCCGAGGAATGAGCAGTTCTTC.